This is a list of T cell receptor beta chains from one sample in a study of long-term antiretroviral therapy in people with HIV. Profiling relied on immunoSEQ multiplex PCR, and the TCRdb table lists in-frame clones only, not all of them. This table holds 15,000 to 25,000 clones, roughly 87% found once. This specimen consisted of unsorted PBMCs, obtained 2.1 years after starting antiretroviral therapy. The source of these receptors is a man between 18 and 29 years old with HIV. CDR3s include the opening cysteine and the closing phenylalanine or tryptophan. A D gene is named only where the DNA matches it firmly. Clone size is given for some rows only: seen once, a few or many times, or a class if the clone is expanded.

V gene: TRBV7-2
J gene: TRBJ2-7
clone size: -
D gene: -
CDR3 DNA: TGTGCCAGCAGCGAGGAGGGCTACGAGCAGTACTTC
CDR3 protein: CASSEEGYEQYF

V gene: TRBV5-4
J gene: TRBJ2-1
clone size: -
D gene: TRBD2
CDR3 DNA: TGTGCCAGCAGCTTGGGAGGGACTAGCGGGTTTATTGAGCAGTTCTTC
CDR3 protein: CASSLGGTSGFIEQFF

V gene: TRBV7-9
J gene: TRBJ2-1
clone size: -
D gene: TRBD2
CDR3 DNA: TGTGCCAGCAGCCCCAGAGGGCTAGCGGGGGACAATGAGCAGTTCTTC
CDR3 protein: CASSPRGLAGDNEQFF

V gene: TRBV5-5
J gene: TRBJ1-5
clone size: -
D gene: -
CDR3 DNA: TGTGCCAGCAGCTGGGAAAGCAATCAGCCCCAGCATTTT
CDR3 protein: CASSWESNQPQHF

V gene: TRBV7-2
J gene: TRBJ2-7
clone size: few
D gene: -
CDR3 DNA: TGTGCCAGCAGCTCCAGGGGCTCCTACGAGCAGTACTTC
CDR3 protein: CASSSRGSYEQYF

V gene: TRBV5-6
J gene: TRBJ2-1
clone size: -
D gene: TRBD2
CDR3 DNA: TGTGCCAGCAGCCCCCTGAGCGGGATCTATGAGCAGTTCTTC
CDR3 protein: CASSPLSGIYEQFF

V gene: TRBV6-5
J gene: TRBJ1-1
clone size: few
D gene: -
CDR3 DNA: TGTGCCAGCAGTTATCAAACTGAAGCTTTCTTT
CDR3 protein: CASSYQTEAFF

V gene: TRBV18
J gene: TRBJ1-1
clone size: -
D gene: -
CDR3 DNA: TGTGCCAGCTCATTTACCAGCGCCATGGTGGACGCTTTCTTT
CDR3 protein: CASSFTSAMVDAFF

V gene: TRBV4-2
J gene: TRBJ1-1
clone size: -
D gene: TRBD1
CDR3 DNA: TGTGCCAGCAGCCAATTTACCGGGACAGGAACTGAAGCTTTCTTT
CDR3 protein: CASSQFTGTGTEAFF

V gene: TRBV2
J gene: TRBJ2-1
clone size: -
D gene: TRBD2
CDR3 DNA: TGTGCCAGCAGTGCGACTAGCGGGGGGATAAATGAGCAGTTCTTC
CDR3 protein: CASSATSGGINEQFF

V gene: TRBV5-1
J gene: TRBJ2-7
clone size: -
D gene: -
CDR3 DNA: TGCGCCAGCAGCTTGGGGTACGAGCAGTACTTC
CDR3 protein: CASSLGYEQYF

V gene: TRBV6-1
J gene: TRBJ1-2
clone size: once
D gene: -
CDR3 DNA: TGTGCCAGCTGTCAGGGCACGCGGAACTATGGCTACACCTTC
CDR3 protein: CASCQGTRNYGYTF